The 18 T cell receptor beta chains presented below share a single source sample, sequenced in a study of cytomegalovirus exposure and HLA in healthy donors. The PCR ran on 60 Vbeta and 13 Jbeta primers. Assay used: immunoSEQ multiplex PCR; TCRdb lists only in-frame clones, some missing. The sample includes approximately 150,000 clones, 80% to 85% of them seen just once. The sequencing sample was made of PBMCs. The receptors stem from a male donor in good health and CMV-seronegative.

The chain carries TRBV2 and TRBJ2-2, with D tentatively TRBD1 (6 bases). CDR1 SNHLY and CDR2 FYNNEI come from the germline V gene. The CDR3 sequence is 15 residues long. Trimming removed 4 bases at V and 4 bases at J, with 13 bases between. Written as DNA, the CDR3 is TGTGCCAGCAGTGCGACCAGGGGTGTCACCGGGGAGCTGTTTTTT. Translating it yields CASSATRGVTGELFF.

This clone occurred a few times. This chain connects TRBV25-1 to TRBJ2-7, with 10 bases lining up with TRBD1. The V and J ends lost 3 bases and 3 bases, in that order; junction bases with no gene match: 5. The CDR3 length is 15 residues. CDR1 and CDR2 from the germline V gene are MGHDK and SYGVNS. CDR3 nucleotides: TGTGCCAGCAGTGAGCCAGGGGACAGGGGCTACGAGCAGTACTTC. Amino acid sequence: CASSEPGDRGYEQYF.

This clone appeared once. The CDR3 DNA follows: TGTGCCAGCAGCCATAGGACAGGGAATCAGCCCCAGCATTTT. As protein: CASSHRTGNQPQHF. The genes are TRBV6-1 and TRBJ1-5; 8 bases map to TRBD1. This CDR3 is 14 amino acids long. Trimming cost V 6 bases and J 4 bases; bases outside gene matches: 5. CDR1 is MNHNS and CDR2 is SASEGT in the germline V gene.

This clone was found a few times. The chain links TRBV9 to TRBJ1-1; 7 bases align to TRBD1. CDR3 length equals 15 residues. The germline V gene has CDR1 SGDLS and CDR2 YYNGEE. Germline trimming cut 5 bases from V and 2 bases from J; bases unmatched to any gene: 9. The CDR3: CASSDQQGPNTEAFF. The CDR3 coding sequence is TGTGCCAGCAGTGACCAACAGGGGCCAAACACTGAAGCTTTCTTT.

J is TRBJ2-1 and V is TRBV5-1, with 8 nucleotides matching TRBD2. The length of the CDR3 is 14 residues. With V trimmed by 0 bases and J by 9 bases, 5 bases remained unmatched. Germline values: CDR1 SGHRS, CDR2 YFSETQ. CDR3 protein: CASSLAGGLVEQFF. As DNA, the CDR3 is TGCGCCAGCAGCTTGGCGGGGGGGCTTGTTGAGCAGTTCTTC.

The genes are TRBV19 and TRBJ1-4, with a weak D call TRBD1 (5 bases). CDR1 LNHDA and CDR2 SQIVND come from the germline V gene (reference sequence). The CDR3 consists of 14 residues. V was pared by 5 bases and J by 10 bases, with 17 bases between. The CDR3 DNA is TGTGCCAGTAGTTCGGACAAGGGTCTCGGAAAACTGTTTTTT. The encoded protein is CASSSDKGLGKLFF.

The rearrangement links TRBV4-1 to TRBJ1-1; 9 positions match TRBD1. J gave up 7 bases and V 2 bases, and 11 bases lay outside the gene matches. This CDR3 region has 16 residues. The V gene's germline CDR1 is MGHRA and CDR2 YSYEKL. In DNA form, the CDR3 reads TGCGCCAGCAGCCAAAAAGTACAGGGGGCTTTGGTTGAAGCTTTCTTT. Protein product: CASSQKVQGALVEAFF.

The chain couples TRBV6-1 to TRBJ1-5; D uncertain. CDR1 MNHNS and CDR2 SASEGT come from the germline V gene. This CDR3 spans 13 amino acids. V was trimmed by 6 bases and J by 0 bases, leaving 6 bases between them. Written as DNA, the CDR3 is TGTGCCAGCAGGAGTGGTAGCAATCAGCCCCAGCATTTT. It is translated as CASRSGSNQPQHF.

The genes are TRBV29-1 and TRBJ2-1; 11 nucleotides match TRBD2. V lost 3 bases and J lost 5; bases outside the gene matches: 6. CDR1 is SQVTM, CDR2 ANQGSEA, per germline. The CDR3 runs to 15 residues. CDR3 protein: CSVEPTSGADNEQFF. CDR3 coding DNA: TGCAGCGTTGAGCCGACTAGCGGGGCCGACAATGAGCAGTTCTTC.

The chain joins TRBV4-1 to TRBJ2-7; D might be TRBD1 (6 bases). This CDR3 is 11 amino acids long. Trimming cost V 5 bases and J 10 bases, with 12 bases left between them. The germline V gene has CDR1 MGHRA and CDR2 YSYEKL. This CDR3 is CASSSPRGQYF. In DNA form, the CDR3 reads TGCGCCAGCAGCTCCCCCAGGGGACAGTACTTC.

V is TRBV4-3 and J is TRBJ2-7; 10 positions match TRBD1. Trimming took 0 bases from V and 7 from J; bases not matched to a gene: 6. From germline, CDR1 is LGHNA and CDR2 YSLEER. The CDR3 loop spans 15 amino acids. CDR3 sequence: CASSQERTGGREQYF. In DNA, the CDR3 is TGCGCCAGCAGCCAAGAGCGGACAGGGGGGCGGGAGCAGTACTTC.

The genes are TRBV19 and TRBJ1-5, with D possibly being TRBD1 (6 bases). Germline V gene lookup returns CDR1 LNHDA and CDR2 SQIVND (reference sequence). V gave up 3 bases and J gave up 6 bases, with 15 bases separating them. The CDR3 has 15 amino acids. CDR3 DNA sequence: TGTGCCAGTAGTATTGGGAGACAGGTTGTTCAGCCCCAGCATTTT. Its protein product is CASSIGRQVVQPQHF.

The chain uses TRBV4-3 and TRBJ1-2; tentatively, D is TRBD1 (6 bases). The CDR3 runs 12 residues. Trimming took off 5 bases at V and 8 bases at J, with 12 bases between the two ends. Germline-derived CDR1 and CDR2 are LGHNA and YSLEER. CDR3 sequence (DNA): TGCGCCAGCAGCGCAACAGGGTACGGCTACACCTTC. Protein sequence: CASSATGYGYTF.

The chain joins TRBV18 to TRBJ1-1, with D possibly matching TRBD1 (5 bases). The CDR3 loop spans 16 amino acids. V gave up 3 bases and J gave up 7 bases, with 21 bases separating them. Germline V gene data show CDR1 as KGHSH and CDR2 as LQKENI. The CDR3, as DNA: TGTGCCAGCTCACCGAATCCAAGGGTGGGGAGGGGTGAAGCTTTCTTT. It yields the protein CASSPNPRVGRGEAFF. Filled out from reference TRBV18 and TRBJ1-1, the complete variable domain reads NAGVMQNPRHLVRRRGQEARLRCSPMKGHSHVYWYRQLPEEGLKFMVYLQKENIIDESGMPKERFSAEFPKEGPSILRIQQVVRGDSAAYFCASSPNPRVGRGEAFFGQGTRLTVV.

The gene calls are TRBV6-9 and TRBJ2-1, with TRBD1 matching over 7 bases. CDR3 length: 18 amino acids. In germline, CDR1 is MNHGY, CDR2 SVAAGI. J gave up 2 bases and V 4 bases, and 14 bases lay outside the gene matches. CDR3 loop: CASSSHRRQGLPYNEQFF. CDR3 coding DNA: TGTGCCAGCAGTTCCCATCGGAGACAGGGCCTTCCCTACAATGAGCAGTTCTTC.

The chain joins TRBV6-1 to TRBJ1-1; the match to TRBD1 covers 7 bases. Germline CDR1 reads MNHNS; CDR2 reads SASEGT. The CDR3 consists of 12 residues. The junction had 9 bases not matched to a gene; V was cut back by 6 bases and J by 11 bases. The CDR3 reads CASSYGQADAFF. CDR3 coding DNA: TGTGCCAGCAGCTACGGACAGGCCGATGCTTTCTTT.

This chain uses TRBV4-1 with TRBJ1-5, with D possibly TRBD1 on 5 matching bases. The CDR3 contains 16 residues. Germline CDR1 MGHRA, CDR2 YSYEKL. Between the trimmed V and J ends, which lost 4 bases and 7 bases, there was a span of 20 bases. This CDR3 is CASSPRWSREGQPQHF. The CDR3 DNA sequence: TGCGCCAGCAGCCCCCGGTGGAGCAGGGAAGGACAGCCCCAGCATTTT.

V gene TRBV11-2 combines with J gene TRBJ2-1; 8 bases fit TRBD1. V lost 6 bases to trimming and J lost 8 bases; unmatched junction nucleotides: 12. The germline CDR1 and CDR2 sequences are SGHAT and FQNNGV. This CDR3 is built from 15 residues. Here the CDR3 DNA reads TGTGCCAGCAGTAGGGGACAGGTCGCTGGCTATGAGCAGTTCTTC. Protein sequence: CASSRGQVAGYEQFF.